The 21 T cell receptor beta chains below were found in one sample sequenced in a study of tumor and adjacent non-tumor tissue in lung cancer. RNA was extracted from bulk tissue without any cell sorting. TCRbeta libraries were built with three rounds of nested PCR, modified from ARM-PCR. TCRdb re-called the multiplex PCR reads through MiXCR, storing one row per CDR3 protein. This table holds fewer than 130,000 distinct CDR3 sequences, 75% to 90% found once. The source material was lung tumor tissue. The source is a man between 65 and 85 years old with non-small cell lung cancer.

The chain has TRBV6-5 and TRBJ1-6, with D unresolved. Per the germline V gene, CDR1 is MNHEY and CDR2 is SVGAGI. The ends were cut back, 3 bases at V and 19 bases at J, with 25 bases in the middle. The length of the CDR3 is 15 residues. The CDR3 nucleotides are TGTGCCAGCAGTTATTCCGACGGTAATAATTCACTCCTTCACTTT. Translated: CASSYSDGNNSLLHF.

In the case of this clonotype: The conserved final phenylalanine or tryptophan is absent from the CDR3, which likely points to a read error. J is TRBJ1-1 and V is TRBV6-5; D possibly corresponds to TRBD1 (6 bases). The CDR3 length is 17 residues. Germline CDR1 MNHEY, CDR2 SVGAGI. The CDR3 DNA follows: TGTGTCAGCAGACTTATCCGAGTCGGGGGCCGGGACACTGAAGCTTTCATT. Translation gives CVSRLIRVGGRDTEAFI.

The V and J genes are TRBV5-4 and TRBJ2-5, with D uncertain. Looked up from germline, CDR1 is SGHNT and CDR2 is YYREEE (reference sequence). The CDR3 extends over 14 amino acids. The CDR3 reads CANSLGGTVRTQYF. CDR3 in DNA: TGTGCTAACAGCTTGGGTGGCACTGTTAGGACCCAGTACTTC.

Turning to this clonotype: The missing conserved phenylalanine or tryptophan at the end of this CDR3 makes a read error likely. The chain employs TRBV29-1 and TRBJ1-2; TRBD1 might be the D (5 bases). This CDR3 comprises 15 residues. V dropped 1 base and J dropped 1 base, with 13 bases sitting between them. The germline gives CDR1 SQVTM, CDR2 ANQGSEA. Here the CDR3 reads CSVEGGDSLNYGYTY. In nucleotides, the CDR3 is TGCAGCGTTGAAGGAGGTGACAGCCTTAACTATGGCTACACCTAC.

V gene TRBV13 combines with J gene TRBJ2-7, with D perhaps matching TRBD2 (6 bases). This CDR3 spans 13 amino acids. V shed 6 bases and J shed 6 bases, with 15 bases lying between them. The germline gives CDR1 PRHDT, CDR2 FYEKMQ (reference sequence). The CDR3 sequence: CASRSSTGVEQYF. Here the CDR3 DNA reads TGTGCCAGCAGGTCATCCACGGGGGTCGAGCAGTACTTC.

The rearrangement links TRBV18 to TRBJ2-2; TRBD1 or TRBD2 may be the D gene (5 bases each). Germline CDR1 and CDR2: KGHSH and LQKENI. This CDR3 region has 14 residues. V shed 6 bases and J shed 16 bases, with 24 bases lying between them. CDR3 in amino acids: CASSLLENTGDPFF. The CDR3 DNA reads TGTGCCAGCTCCCTACTTGAGAACACCGGGGACCCGTTTTTT.

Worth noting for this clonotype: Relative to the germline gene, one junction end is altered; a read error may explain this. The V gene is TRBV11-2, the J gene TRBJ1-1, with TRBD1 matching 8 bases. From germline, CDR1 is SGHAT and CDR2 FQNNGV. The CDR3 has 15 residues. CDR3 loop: CASNLPETGDTEAFF. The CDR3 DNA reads TGTGCCAGCAACTTACCCGAGACAGGGGACACTGAAGCTTTCTTC.

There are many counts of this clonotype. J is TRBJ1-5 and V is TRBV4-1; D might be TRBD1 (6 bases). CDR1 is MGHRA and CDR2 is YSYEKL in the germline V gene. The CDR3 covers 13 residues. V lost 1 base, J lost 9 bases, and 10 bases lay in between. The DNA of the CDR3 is TGCGCCAGCAGCCAAGCGGACAGACGGCCCCAGCATTTT. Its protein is CASSQADRRPQHF.

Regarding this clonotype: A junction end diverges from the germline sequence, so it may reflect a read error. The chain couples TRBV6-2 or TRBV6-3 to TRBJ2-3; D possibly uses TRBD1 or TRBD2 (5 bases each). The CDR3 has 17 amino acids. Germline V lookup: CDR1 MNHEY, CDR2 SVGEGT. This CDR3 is CTSSSGSGQPSTDTQYF. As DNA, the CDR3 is TGTACCAGCAGTTCGGGATCAGGGCAGCCTAGCACAGATACGCAGTATTTT.

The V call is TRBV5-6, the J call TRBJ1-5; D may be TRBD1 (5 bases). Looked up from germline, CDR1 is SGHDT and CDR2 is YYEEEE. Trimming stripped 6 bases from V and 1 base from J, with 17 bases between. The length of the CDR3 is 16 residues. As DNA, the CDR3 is TGTGCCAGCATCATGAGTGGGACGGAAAGCAATCAGCCCCAGCATTTT. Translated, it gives CASIMSGTESNQPQHF.

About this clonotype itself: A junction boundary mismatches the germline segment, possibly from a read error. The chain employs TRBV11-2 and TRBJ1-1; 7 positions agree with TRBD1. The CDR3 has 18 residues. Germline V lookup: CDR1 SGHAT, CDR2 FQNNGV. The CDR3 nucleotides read TGTGTCAGCACTCGAGGGGGCGCAGGTCCTTGGGGGAGCACTGAAGCTTTCTTT. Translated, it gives CVSTRGGAGPWGSTEAFF.

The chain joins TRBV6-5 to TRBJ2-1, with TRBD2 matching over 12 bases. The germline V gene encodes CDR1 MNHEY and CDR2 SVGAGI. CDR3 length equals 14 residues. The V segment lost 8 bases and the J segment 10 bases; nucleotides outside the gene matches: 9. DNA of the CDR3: TGTGCCAGCTGTGGGGGACTAGCGGGTGGCGAGCAGTTCTTC. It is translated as CASCGGLAGGEQFF.

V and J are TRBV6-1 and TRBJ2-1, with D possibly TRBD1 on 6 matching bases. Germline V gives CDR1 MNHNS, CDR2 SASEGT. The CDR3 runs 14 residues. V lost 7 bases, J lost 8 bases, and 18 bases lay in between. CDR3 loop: CASNGTSKLDEQFF. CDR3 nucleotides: TGTGCCAGCAATGGGACAAGTAAATTGGATGAGCAGTTCTTC.

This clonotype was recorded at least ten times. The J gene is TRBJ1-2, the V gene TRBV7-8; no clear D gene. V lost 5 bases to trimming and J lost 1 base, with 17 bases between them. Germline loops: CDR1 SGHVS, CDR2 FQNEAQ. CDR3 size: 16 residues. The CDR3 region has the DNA TGTGCCAGCAGCCCGAACGGCCCGGGGATTAACTATGGCTACACCTTC. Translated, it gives CASSPNGPGINYGYTF. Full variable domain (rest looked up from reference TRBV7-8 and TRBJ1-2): GAGVSQSPRYKVAKRGQDVALRCDPISGHVSLFWYQQALGQGPEFLTYFQNEAQLDKSGLPSDRFFAERPEGSVSTLKIQRTQQEDSAVYLCASSPNGPGINYGYTFGSGTRLTVV.

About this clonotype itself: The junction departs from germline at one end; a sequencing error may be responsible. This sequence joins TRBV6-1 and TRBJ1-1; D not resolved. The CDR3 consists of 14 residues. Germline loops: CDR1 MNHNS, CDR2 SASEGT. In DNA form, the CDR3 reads TGTGCCAGTAGTGTCGGGGATACAAAGACTGAAGCTTTCTTT. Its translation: CASSVGDTKTEAFF.

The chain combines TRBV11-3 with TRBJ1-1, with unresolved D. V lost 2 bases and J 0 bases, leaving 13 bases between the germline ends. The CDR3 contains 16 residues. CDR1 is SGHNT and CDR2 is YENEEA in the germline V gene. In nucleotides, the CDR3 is TGTGCCAGCAGCTTATTCCACGTCAGGATGAACACTGAAGCTTTCTTT. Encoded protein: CASSLFHVRMNTEAFF.

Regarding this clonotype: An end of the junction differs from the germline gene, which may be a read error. CDR3 protein: CSGITPYSYEQYF. The DNA of the CDR3 is TGCAGTGGTATCACGCCCTACTCCTACGAGCAATACTTC. The chain couples TRBV20-1 to TRBJ2-7; the D is unclear. Germline V CDR1 and CDR2: DFQATT, SNEGSKA (reference sequence). The CDR3 spans 13 residues.

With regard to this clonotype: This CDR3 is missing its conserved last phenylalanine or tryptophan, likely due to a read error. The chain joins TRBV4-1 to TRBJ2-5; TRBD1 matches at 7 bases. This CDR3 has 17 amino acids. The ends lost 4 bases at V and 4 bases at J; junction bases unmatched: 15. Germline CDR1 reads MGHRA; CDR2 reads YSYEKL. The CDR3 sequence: CASSLGGSRGMPETQYL. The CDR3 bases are TGCGCCAGCAGCCTTGGAGGATCCAGGGGGATGCCAGAGACCCAGTACCTC.

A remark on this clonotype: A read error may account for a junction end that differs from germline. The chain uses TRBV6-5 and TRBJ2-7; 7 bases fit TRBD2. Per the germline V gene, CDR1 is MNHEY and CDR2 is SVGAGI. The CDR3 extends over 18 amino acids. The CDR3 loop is CVSSYQPSGNTGSYEQYF. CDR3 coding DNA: TGTGTCAGCAGTTACCAACCAAGCGGGAATACCGGGTCCTACGAGCAGTACTTC.

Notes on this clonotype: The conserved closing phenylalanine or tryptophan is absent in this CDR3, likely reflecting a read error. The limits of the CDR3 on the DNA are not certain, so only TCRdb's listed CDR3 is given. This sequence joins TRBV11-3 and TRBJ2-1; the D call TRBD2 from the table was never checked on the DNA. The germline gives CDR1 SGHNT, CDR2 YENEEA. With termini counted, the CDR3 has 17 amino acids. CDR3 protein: CASSFLGTSGGYNEQFI.

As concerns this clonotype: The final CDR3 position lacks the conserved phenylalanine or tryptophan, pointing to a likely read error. Written as DNA, the CDR3 is TGTGCCAGCCACCGGGATCCCTACAATGAGCAGTTCATC. This translates into CASHRDPYNEQFI. V is TRBV7-9 and J is TRBJ2-1; D might be TRBD2 (5 bases). V lost 8 bases and J 2 bases, leaving 10 bases between the germline ends. The CDR3 totals 13 residues. Germline V CDR1 and CDR2: SEHNR, FQNEAQ (reference sequence).